This passage covers 3 T cell receptor beta chains from one sample sequenced in a study of type 1 regulatory T cells. TCRdb reprocessed the reads with MiXCR, giving one entry per CDR3 protein. The sample lists about 100,000 distinct CDR3 sequences, roughly 30% occurring once. Input material: CD4+ T cells, either the whole sample or a sorted fraction (not recorded which). Source of these receptors: a human donor in good health.

The CDR3 sequence is CSARLGSRVSGANVLTF. In DNA, the CDR3 is TGCAGTGCTAGACTGGGAAGTAGGGTGTCTGGGGCCAACGTCCTGACTTTC. The rearrangement joins TRBV20-1 to TRBJ2-6; no clear D gene. Trimming removed 2 bases from V and 1 base from J, with 15 bases in between. This CDR3 is 17 amino acids long. From germline, CDR1 is DFQATT and CDR2 SNEGSKA (reference sequence).

The chain combines TRBV5-4 with TRBJ2-7; perhaps TRBD1 as D (5 bases). Germline CDR1 reads SGHNT; CDR2 reads YYREEE (reference sequence). This CDR3 is built from 9 residues. With 9 bases removed from V and 6 bases from J, the gap between germline ends came to 7 bases. DNA of the CDR3: TGTGCCAACAGGAGCGAGCAGTACTTC. Amino acids: CANRSEQYF.

The chain uses TRBV19 and TRBJ2-5; D unresolved. The germline CDR1 and CDR2 sequences are LNHDA and SQIVND (reference sequence). Trimming left V 5 bases short and J 4 bases short, with 11 bases between. CDR3 length: 13 amino acids. The CDR3 nucleotides read TGTGCCAGTAGTCCCTACAGTGGAGAGACCCAGTACTTC. Its protein is CASSPYSGETQYF.